Below are 15 T cell receptor beta chains sequenced from a single sample in a study of human T cells and chemical hapten exposure. TCRdb processed the RACE reads anew with MiXCR; each CDR3 protein has one entry. Of fewer than 130,000 distinct CDR3 sequences in the sample, around 10% are singletons; the top ten hold under 4.5%. The time point was: patch test 1, 2 weeks after DPC sensitization. Treatment: therapeutic diphenylcyclopropenone sensitization with weekly scalp DPC. The sequencing here drew on whole blood, taken in connection with sensitization to the hapten diphenylcyclopropenone (DPC). Receptors were obtained from a middle-aged woman with alopecia areata. Some clones in this sample may be carry-over from other donors' samples.

V usage is TRBV20-1 and J usage is TRBJ2-7; 14 bases match TRBD2. The CDR3 totals 17 residues. The germline CDR1 and CDR2 sequences are DFQATT and SNEGSKA (reference sequence). With 5 bases clipped from V and 0 bases from J, the junction kept 9 bases outside the gene matches. This chain's CDR3 is CSAARTSGRFGSYEQYF. CDR3 nucleotide sequence: TGCAGTGCTGCCCGGACTAGCGGGAGGTTCGGCTCCTACGAGCAGTACTTC.

This clonotype turned up a few times. The CDR3 protein is CSASDPLAKNIQYF. The CDR3 nucleotides read TGCAGTGCTAGCGATCCACTTGCCAAAAACATTCAGTACTTC. The genes are TRBV20-1 and TRBJ2-4; D unclear. The V gene's germline CDR1 is DFQATT and CDR2 SNEGSKA (reference sequence). This CDR3 contains 14 residues. V was cut by 3 bases and J by 1 base, with 10 bases left in between.

This clonotype was counted many times. This chain connects TRBV28 to TRBJ2-1, with TRBD1 as a possible D gene (6 bases). This CDR3 contains 12 residues. The germline V and J ends were trimmed by 0 bases and 15 bases, with 12 bases remaining between them. Germline CDR1 is MDHEN and CDR2 is SYDVKM. The CDR3 reads CASSLWDSSMFF. Written as DNA, the CDR3 is TGTGCCAGCAGTTTATGGGACAGCTCAATGTTCTTC.

This clonotype was seen a few times. V and J are TRBV6-5 and TRBJ2-2; 7 nucleotides line up with TRBD1. V gave up 0 bases and J gave up 13 bases; unmatched junction bases: 2. This CDR3 is 12 amino acids long. Germline V gives CDR1 MNHEY, CDR2 SVGAGI. CDR3 amino acids: CASSYSTGLLFF. DNA of the CDR3: TGTGCCAGCAGTTACTCGACAGGGTTGCTGTTTTTT.

This clonotype came up many times. V is TRBV20-1 and J is TRBJ2-3; possible D gene TRBD2, 5 bases. V gave up 2 bases and J gave up 0 bases, with 12 bases separating them. The CDR3 is made up of 15 amino acids. The germline CDR1 and CDR2 sequences are DFQATT and SNEGSKA (reference sequence). The CDR3 here is CSARNNGESTDTQYF. DNA of the CDR3: TGCAGTGCTAGAAACAATGGGGAGAGCACAGATACGCAGTATTTT.

This clonotype has a handful of counts. This chain connects TRBV24-1 to TRBJ2-2; D is possibly TRBD2 (5 bases). The length of the CDR3 is 15 residues. CDR1 and CDR2 (germline): KGHDR, SFDVKD. V shed 3 bases and J shed 5 bases, with 12 bases lying between them. The CDR3 is CATSDHRRSTGELFF. The CDR3 DNA reads as TGTGCCACCAGTGATCATCGGAGGTCGACCGGGGAGCTGTTTTTT.

This clonotype came up many times. The chain employs TRBV6-1 and TRBJ1-2, with 12 bases fitting TRBD1. The germline V gene has CDR1 MNHNS and CDR2 SASEGT. CDR3 length: 18 residues. Germline trimming cut 7 bases from V and 7 bases from J; bases unmatched to any gene: 19. The CDR3 nucleotides read TGTGCCAGCATAAGTTCCATGGGACAGGGGGCGGAAGCTGCTGGCTACACCTTC. It specifies CASISSMGQGAEAAGYTF.

This clonotype was observed many times. The chain carries TRBV5-1 and TRBJ2-3; D possibly corresponds to TRBD2 (5 bases). The V gene's germline CDR1 is SGHRS and CDR2 YFSETQ. The CDR3 is made up of 13 amino acids. V lost 4 bases to trimming and J lost 7 bases, with 13 bases between them. This CDR3 reads CASSPGLSNTQYF. The CDR3, as DNA: TGCGCCAGCAGCCCCGGACTGTCAAATACGCAGTATTTT.

This chain joins TRBV19 and TRBJ1-5, with TRBD1 matching over 8 bases. With 3 bases clipped from V and 0 bases from J, the junction kept 1 base outside the gene matches. Germline V lookup: CDR1 LNHDA, CDR2 SQIVND (reference sequence). This CDR3 is built from 15 residues. The CDR3 here is CASSMGQASNQPQHF. CDR3 sequence (DNA): TGTGCCAGTAGTATGGGACAGGCTAGCAATCAGCCCCAGCATTTT. The full variable domain, rest sourced from reference TRBV19 and TRBJ1-5, is DGGITQSPKYLFRKEGQNVTLSCEQNLNHDAMYWYRQDPGQGLRLIYYSQIVNDFQKGDIAEGYSVSREKKESFPLTVTSAQKNPTAFYLCASSMGQASNQPQHFGDGTRLSIL.

This clonotype has only a few counts. CDR3: CSAMGDRPGYTF. The DNA of the CDR3 is TGCAGTGCTATGGGGGACAGGCCGGGCTACACCTTC. V usage is TRBV20-1 and J usage is TRBJ1-2; TRBD1 matches at 8 bases. V shed 4 bases and J 8 bases; nucleotides not matched to a gene: 6. Germline values: CDR1 DFQATT, CDR2 SNEGSKA (reference sequence). CDR3 length: 12 amino acids.

This chain uses TRBV4-2 with TRBJ1-2; 7 bases are a match to TRBD1. Germline CDR1 reads LGHNA; CDR2 reads YNFKEQ. This CDR3 region has 17 residues. V dropped 0 bases and J dropped 4; count of bases not matched to a gene: 11. The CDR3 is CASSQEKGAEVGYGYTF. CDR3 bases: TGTGCCAGCAGCCAAGAAAAGGGGGCGGAGGTCGGCTATGGCTACACCTTC.

The chain joins TRBV6-4 to TRBJ2-7, with 8 bases fitting TRBD2. The CDR3 covers 16 residues. Per the germline V gene, CDR1 is MRHNA and CDR2 is SNTAGT. V shed 0 bases, J shed 2 bases, and the junction held 6 bases outside the gene matches. CDR3 loop: CASSDSSFGRAYEQYF. The CDR3 bases are TGTGCCAGCAGTGACTCGAGTTTCGGGAGGGCCTACGAGCAGTACTTC.

There are many counts of this clonotype. In DNA form, the CDR3 reads TGCAGCGTGGAACTAGGGTCCGGCACAGATACGCAGTATTTT. This translates into CSVELGSGTDTQYF. This sequence joins TRBV29-1 and TRBJ2-3; a weak D match, TRBD2 (5 bases). Germline V gives CDR1 SQVTM, CDR2 ANQGSEA. This CDR3 contains 14 residues. V was cut by 6 bases and J by 1 base, with 14 bases left in between.

The rearrangement links TRBV5-1 to TRBJ2-7; 11 bases are a match to TRBD2. The CDR3 length is 15 residues. V lost 4 bases and J lost 2; bases outside the gene matches: 5. CDR1 and CDR2 from the germline V gene are SGHRS and YFSETQ. The CDR3 loop reads CASSPGLAATYEQYF. The CDR3 DNA is TGCGCCAGCAGCCCGGGACTAGCGGCCACCTACGAGCAGTACTTC.

The chain joins TRBV29-1 to TRBJ2-7; D unresolved. V lost 7 bases, J lost 5 bases, and 9 bases lay in between. CDR3 length: 10 residues. Germline CDR1 reads SQVTM; CDR2 reads ANQGSEA. The CDR3 sequence is CSAADNEQYF. CDR3 nucleotide sequence: TGCAGCGCCGCAGACAACGAGCAGTACTTC.